This is a list of T cell receptor beta chains from one sample in a study of human T cells and chemical hapten exposure. TCRdb ran MiXCR on the RACE reads and lists one entry per CDR3 protein. The table has 180,000 or so distinct CDR3 sequences, around 13% seen once. The sample consisted of whole blood, taken in connection with sensitization to the hapten diphenylcyclopropenone (DPC). These receptors were obtained from a woman in her 30s with alopecia areata. Some clones in this sample may be carry-over from other donors' samples. The CDR3 runs from the conserved cysteine through the conserved F or W. Some rows mark clone size as missing; the rest say once, few, many or name a class of expanded clone.

V gene	CDR3 length	clone size	J gene	CDR3 protein
TRBV11-2	14	.	TRBJ1-2	CASSLDGGLYGYTF
TRBV10-2	13	few	TRBJ2-1	CASRTSGFDEQFF
TRBV28	16	few	TRBJ2-1	CASSSAGAVSYNEQFF
TRBV7-2	15	.	TRBJ1-1	CASSLGGTGYTEAFF
TRBV6-1	15	.	TRBJ2-5	CASSWDRGKEETQYF
TRBV13	11	many	TRBJ2-1	CASSLENEQFF
TRBV7-9	15	many	TRBJ2-2	CASSLIAGGTGELFF
TRBV5-1	15	few	TRBJ2-1	CASSYGTRTYNEQFF
TRBV12-3/TRBV12-4	15	.	TRBJ2-7	CASSLGPGQGYEQYF
TRBV28	11	many	TRBJ1-2	CASSDNYGYTF
TRBV28	15	many	TRBJ2-1	CASNWGTSGRGEQFF
TRBV28	16	.	TRBJ2-3	CASSLVGAGFTDTQYF
TRBV6-6	16	.	TRBJ2-1	CASSYSGTSGYNEQFF
TRBV7-6	15	.	TRBJ2-1	CASSLTAGLYNEQFF
TRBV18	16	few	TRBJ2-1	CASSPYVLAGANEQFF
TRBV27	13	few	TRBJ2-7	CASSTMGGYEQYF
TRBV6-2/TRBV6-3	15	.	TRBJ2-1	CASSYPQGYGNEQFF
TRBV9	16	few	TRBJ2-1	CASSPLFRSSYNEQFF
TRBV7-9	14	few	TRBJ1-3	CASSLAASGNTIYF
TRBV5-1	12	.	TRBJ2-5	CASGSGQETQYF
TRBV6-6	13	few	TRBJ2-1	CASSRPLRNEQFF
TRBV12-5	14	few	TRBJ2-7	CASGSLGGAYEQYF
TRBV11-2	18	.	TRBJ2-5	CASSLAAPFGHQQETQYF
TRBV9	14	many	TRBJ1-1	CASSVAPQDTEAFF
TRBV28	17	few	TRBJ2-4	CASSSSLSGLAKNIQYF
TRBV6-2/TRBV6-3	16	few	TRBJ2-1	CASRLTGLAPYNEQFF
TRBV5-1	13	.	TRBJ1-1	CASSPGDWAEAFF
TRBV27	15	.	TRBJ2-6	CASSSYRAGANVLTF
TRBV7-8	15	many	TRBJ2-7	CASSLGTGSGYEQYF
TRBV6-2/TRBV6-3	16	many	TRBJ2-7	CASSYPPGLPLGEQYF
TRBV7-2	17	.	TRBJ2-7	CASSLLAGGVSSYEQYF
TRBV20-1	15	.	TRBJ2-7	CSARGPSESSYEQYF
TRBV12-3/TRBV12-4	14	few	TRBJ2-7	CASREGQGAYEQYF
TRBV2	19	.	TRBJ2-1	CASSDRPSGGVSSYNEQFF
TRBV18	16	few	TRBJ1-5	CASSPGDRASNQPQHF
TRBV7-6	14	few	TRBJ1-1	CASSLQGGNTEAFF
TRBV15	17	.	TRBJ2-1	CATSRSPPRGPGNEQFF
TRBV28	16	few	TRBJ2-4	CASHGGAGLAKNIQYF
TRBV6-2/TRBV6-3	13	few	TRBJ1-5	CASSYNRNQPQHF
TRBV29-1	16	many	TRBJ2-1	CSVTPPAGYSYNEQFF
TRBV6-4	13	many	TRBJ1-1	CASSDQRNTEAFF
TRBV7-2	17	.	TRBJ1-5	CASSLTSGTVYNQPQHF
TRBV21-1	16	many	TRBJ1-5	CASSKVNTYSNQPQHF
TRBV4-1	16	.	TRBJ2-3	CASSQEGGVGTDTQYF
TRBV6-2/TRBV6-3	19	.	TRBJ2-2	CASRTPGQGPFANTGELFF
TRBV20-1	14	few	TRBJ1-1	CSARPGATNTEAFF
TRBV7-9	15	.	TRBJ2-1	CASHPRQGFYNEQFF
TRBV7-8	16	.	TRBJ1-3	CASSTEYRGAGNTIYF
TRBV5-1	13	few	TRBJ2-7	CASSPPGPYEQYF
TRBV6-5	15	.	TRBJ1-5	CASSSGRQDNQPQHF